This T cell receptor (beta chain) came from a study of blood T cell repertoires in COVID-19. Turning to the study itself: PBMCs, B-cell-depleted T cells, or T cells were the source of the cDNA or gDNA that made up the material.

Profiling relied on immunoSEQ multiplex PCR, and the TCRdb table lists in-frame clones only, not all of them. This sample has 300,000 to 400,000 clones; about 86% occur once, and the top ten carry under 8.5%. This TCR was sampled from a woman aged 55-75 years with COVID-19, enrolled during active disease. The sequenced material came from peripheral blood.

The CDR3 here is CASRRTGGFTEAFF. The CDR3 bases are TGTGCCAGCAGGCGTACAGGGGGCTTCACTGAAGCTTTCTTT. V usage is TRBV2 and J usage is TRBJ1-1; 9 nucleotides align to TRBD1. This CDR3 is built from 14 residues. In germline, CDR1 is SNHLY, CDR2 FYNNEI. V dropped 6 bases and J dropped 4; count of bases not matched to a gene: 6. The full variable domain, in which reference TRBV2 and TRBJ1-1 provide the parts outside the CDR3, is EPEVTQTPSHQVTQMGQEVILRCVPISNHLYFYWYRQILGQKVEFLVSFYNNEISEKSEIFDDQFSVERPDGSNFTLKIRSTKLEDSAMYFCASRRTGGFTEAFFGQGTRLTVV.